This T cell receptor (beta chain) was found in a study of cytomegalovirus exposure and HLA in healthy donors. The study's findings and limits: In an earlier analysis, in under 700 donors, most V segments appeared productive either ~90% or ~30% of the time. The investigators catalogued 150 to 200 TCR beta chains as cytomegalovirus-associated. In vitro experiments confirmed that a few CMV-associated chains were specific for CMV antigens. V- and J-gene trimming in TCR beta was tied to a missense DCLRE1C variant by an analysis performed later.

Concerning this clone: Its target is not known.

Primers for the PCR totalled 60 Vbeta and 13 Jbeta. Assay: immunoSEQ multiplex PCR; the TCRdb copy retains only in-frame clones and omits some. This sample has 95,000 to 100,000 clones, with around 69% found just once. Germline CDR1 GTSNPN, CDR2 SVGIG (reference sequence). With 1 base removed from V and 1 base from J, the gap between germline ends came to 19 bases. The CDR3 is 17 residues long. Sequenced: PBMCs. This chain connects TRBV30 to TRBJ1-1, with D possibly being TRBD1 (5 bases). This clonotype originated in a woman in her fifties or sixties in good health and CMV-seropositive. CDR3 nucleotide sequence: TGTGCCTGGAGTGCACCGCCCTCAGGGTTTCCGAACACTGAAGCTTTCTTT. This codes for CAWSAPPSGFPNTEAFF. The full variable domain, with the rest looked up from reference TRBV30 and TRBJ1-1, is SQTIHQWPATLVQPVGSPLSLECTVEGTSNPNLYWYRQAAGRGLQLLFYSVGIGQISSEVPQNLSASRPQDRQFILSSKKLLLSDSGFYLCAWSAPPSGFPNTEAFFGQGTRLTVV.